Listed below are T cell receptor beta chains from one sample, sequenced in a study of T cells in Graves' hyperthyroidism and ophthalmopathy. Each CDR3 protein gets one entry after TCRdb re-called the multiplex PCR reads with MiXCR. This table has approximately 690,000 distinct CDR3 sequences, 20% appearing once. The sequenced material came from blood. These receptor sequences come from a man under 40 with Graves' ophthalmopathy. Both conserved end residues are part of each CDR3. A D gene is named only where the DNA matches it firmly. Clone size is given for some rows only: seen once, a few or many times, or a class if the clone is expanded.

abundance: once; d_gene: .; v_gene: TRBV10-3; j_gene: TRBJ2-7; CDR3aa: CAISDQKGGRGDNEQYF; CDR3nt: TGTGCCATCAGTGACCAGAAGGGGGGCAGGGGGGACAACGAGCAGTACTTC
abundance: few; d_gene: .; v_gene: TRBV7-9; j_gene: TRBJ1-4; CDR3aa: CASSSGQGMVNEKLFF; CDR3nt: TGTGCCAGCAGCTCCGGACAAGGGATGGTGAATGAAAAACTGTTTTTT
abundance: few; d_gene: .; v_gene: TRBV6-1; j_gene: TRBJ2-6; CDR3aa: CASSVTGFSGANVLTF; CDR3nt: TGTGCCAGCAGTGTTACAGGGTTCTCTGGGGCCAACGTCCTGACTTTC
abundance: .; d_gene: .; v_gene: TRBV2; j_gene: TRBJ1-5; CDR3aa: CASSSFGGKYQPQHF; CDR3nt: TGTGCCAGCAGCTCATTCGGGGGGAAGTATCAGCCCCAGCATTTT
abundance: many; d_gene: .; v_gene: TRBV5-5; j_gene: TRBJ2-7; CDR3aa: CASSLEGAQNYEQYF; CDR3nt: TGTGCCAGCAGCTTGGAAGGTGCACAGAACTACGAGCAGTACTTC
abundance: .; d_gene: TRBD1; v_gene: TRBV7-9; j_gene: TRBJ2-1; CDR3aa: CASSPTGDRESYNEQFF; CDR3nt: TGTGCCAGCAGTCCTACAGGGGATCGTGAGTCCTACAATGAGCAGTTCTTC
abundance: few; d_gene: .; v_gene: TRBV2; j_gene: TRBJ1-2; CDR3aa: CASSEGFRSNYGYTF; CDR3nt: TGTGCCAGCAGTGAAGGGTTCAGGAGCAACTATGGCTACACCTTC
abundance: .; d_gene: .; v_gene: TRBV19; j_gene: TRBJ1-2; CDR3aa: CATGAYGYTF; CDR3nt: TGTGCCACGGGGGCGTATGGCTACACCTTC
abundance: many; d_gene: .; v_gene: TRBV5-1; j_gene: TRBJ2-1; CDR3aa: CASRGLRDPNEQFF; CDR3nt: TGCGCCAGCCGGGGACTCCGCGATCCCAATGAGCAGTTCTTC
abundance: few; d_gene: .; v_gene: TRBV12-3/TRBV12-4; j_gene: TRBJ2-7; CDR3aa: CASSLAHGYEQYF; CDR3nt: TGTGCCAGCAGTTTAGCCCACGGCTACGAGCAGTACTTC
abundance: many; d_gene: .; v_gene: TRBV12-3/TRBV12-4; j_gene: TRBJ2-1; CDR3aa: CASSLRETSYNEQFF; CDR3nt: TGTGCCAGCAGTTTGAGAGAAACTTCATACAATGAGCAGTTCTTC
abundance: .; d_gene: .; v_gene: TRBV5-5; j_gene: TRBJ2-7; CDR3aa: CASSRSRDTFTYEQYF; CDR3nt: TGTGCCAGCAGCAGGAGTCGGGACACCTTCACCTACGAGCAGTACTTC
abundance: few; d_gene: TRBD1; v_gene: TRBV10-3; j_gene: TRBJ2-3; CDR3aa: CAISPGQATDTQYF; CDR3nt: TGTGCCATCAGTCCCGGACAGGCAACAGATACGCAGTATTTT
abundance: many; d_gene: .; v_gene: TRBV11-2; j_gene: TRBJ2-3; CDR3aa: CASSLDSANGQYF; CDR3nt: TGTGCCAGCAGCTTAGATTCAGCAAATGGGCAGTATTTT
abundance: .; d_gene: .; v_gene: TRBV9; j_gene: TRBJ2-3; CDR3aa: CASSGRALLADTQYF; CDR3nt: TGTGCCAGCAGCGGACGTGCGCTTTTGGCAGATACGCAGTATTTT
abundance: many; d_gene: .; v_gene: TRBV28; j_gene: TRBJ2-1; CDR3aa: CASNGESRASYNEQFF; CDR3nt: TGTGCCAGCAATGGAGAGTCGAGGGCGTCCTACAATGAGCAGTTCTTC
abundance: many; d_gene: TRBD2; v_gene: TRBV5-1; j_gene: TRBJ2-1; CDR3aa: CASSFGAGEQYEQFF; CDR3nt: TGCGCCAGCAGCTTCGGAGCGGGGGAACAATATGAGCAGTTCTTC
abundance: .; d_gene: .; v_gene: TRBV12-3/TRBV12-4; j_gene: TRBJ1-4; CDR3aa: CASSPSAGRSEKLFF; CDR3nt: TGTGCCAGCAGTCCTTCGGCCGGTCGTAGCGAAAAACTGTTTTTT
abundance: .; d_gene: .; v_gene: TRBV20-1; j_gene: TRBJ2-7; CDR3aa: CSARVPGPGYEQYF; CDR3nt: TGCAGTGCTAGGGTCCCGGGACCAGGCTACGAGCAGTACTTC
abundance: few; d_gene: .; v_gene: TRBV30; j_gene: TRBJ1-5; CDR3aa: CAWSVKGISNQPQHF; CDR3nt: TGTGCCTGGAGTGTAAAGGGCATTAGCAATCAGCCCCAGCATTTT
abundance: .; d_gene: .; v_gene: TRBV10-3; j_gene: TRBJ2-7; CDR3aa: CAISGTDGLGFEQYF; CDR3nt: TGTGCCATCAGTGGCACGGACGGGCTGGGTTTCGAGCAGTACTTC
abundance: many; d_gene: .; v_gene: TRBV6-6; j_gene: TRBJ1-4; CDR3aa: CASSYSTGRANEKLFF; CDR3nt: TGTGCCAGCAGTTACTCGACGGGACGGGCTAATGAAAAACTGTTTTTT
abundance: few; d_gene: .; v_gene: TRBV12-3/TRBV12-4; j_gene: TRBJ2-5; CDR3aa: CASRIRSSGQETQYF; CDR3nt: TGTGCCAGCAGGATCCGGTCGAGCGGGCAAGAGACCCAGTACTTC
abundance: .; d_gene: TRBD1; v_gene: TRBV20-1; j_gene: TRBJ1-2; CDR3aa: CSARIQGVGYGYTF; CDR3nt: TGCAGTGCTAGAATACAGGGGGTCGGCTATGGCTACACCTTC
abundance: .; d_gene: .; v_gene: TRBV5-1; j_gene: TRBJ2-2; CDR3aa: CASSLEGPGQTGELFF; CDR3nt: TGCGCCAGCAGCTTGGAGGGGCCAGGGCAAACCGGGGAGCTGTTTTTT
abundance: .; d_gene: TRBD2; v_gene: TRBV20-1; j_gene: TRBJ2-7; CDR3aa: CSARGTSGSMVIYEQYF; CDR3nt: TGCAGTGCTAGAGGGACTAGCGGGAGTATGGTTATCTACGAGCAGTACTTC